A selection of T cell receptor beta chains follows, all from one sample in a study of T cell responses to AZD1222 COVID-19 vaccine. Sequencing was performed with immunoSEQ multiplex PCR; in TCRdb, only in-frame clones are kept and a portion is missing. This sample carries about 29,000 clones, 93% of them seen once, and the ten largest clones take more than 7%. Specimen: peripheral blood, collected on day 0 of AZD1222 vaccination. The receptors were sampled from an adult in good health. Both conserved end residues are part of each CDR3. The D gene is left open where the match is weak. The size of a clone is reported for some rows only, either as once, few or many, or as a class for expanded clones.

cdr3_nt: TGCAGTGCTAGCTCGGGGTATGAGCAGTTCTTC; cdr3_aa: CSASSGYEQFF; clone_size: .; d_call: .; v_call: TRBV20-1; j_call: TRBJ2-1
cdr3_nt: TGTGCCAGCAGTTCGACGGAGAACTATGGCTACACCTTC; cdr3_aa: CASSSTENYGYTF; clone_size: .; d_call: .; v_call: TRBV27; j_call: TRBJ1-2
cdr3_nt: TGTGCCACCAGTGGGGGACAGTACTACGAGCAGTACTTC; cdr3_aa: CATSGGQYYEQYF; clone_size: .; d_call: TRBD1; v_call: TRBV24-1; j_call: TRBJ2-7
cdr3_nt: TGTGCCAGCAGGGACCTAAACACTGAAGCTTTCTTT; cdr3_aa: CASRDLNTEAFF; clone_size: .; d_call: .; v_call: TRBV3-1/TRBV3-2; j_call: TRBJ1-1
cdr3_nt: TGCAGTGCTAGTCCCAGGGGGCAGAATCAGCCCCAGCATTTT; cdr3_aa: CSASPRGQNQPQHF; clone_size: .; d_call: TRBD1; v_call: TRBV20-1; j_call: TRBJ1-5
cdr3_nt: TGTGCCAGCAGCCGCCAGGGGTCCACAGATACGCAGTATTTT; cdr3_aa: CASSRQGSTDTQYF; clone_size: .; d_call: .; v_call: TRBV11-2; j_call: TRBJ2-3
cdr3_nt: TGTGCCAGCAACCCAGTTAGTGAAGCTTTCTTT; cdr3_aa: CASNPVSEAFF; clone_size: once; d_call: .; v_call: TRBV6-5; j_call: TRBJ1-1
cdr3_nt: TGTGCCAGCAGCTTAAAGGGCGGCCGCTCCTCTGGGGCCAACGTCCTGACTTTC; cdr3_aa: CASSLKGGRSSGANVLTF; clone_size: .; d_call: .; v_call: TRBV11-2; j_call: TRBJ2-6
cdr3_nt: TGTGCCAGCCACCCGGGGCAGGCTGGAAACACCATATATTTT; cdr3_aa: CASHPGQAGNTIYF; clone_size: .; d_call: .; v_call: TRBV6-5; j_call: TRBJ1-3
cdr3_nt: TGTGCCTGGAGTGTACGACAGGGACACACCATATATTTT; cdr3_aa: CAWSVRQGHTIYF; clone_size: .; d_call: TRBD1; v_call: TRBV30; j_call: TRBJ1-3
cdr3_nt: TGTGCCAGCGGGGGGGGCGGCAATCAGCCCCAGCATTTT; cdr3_aa: CASGGGGNQPQHF; clone_size: .; d_call: .; v_call: TRBV12-3/TRBV12-4; j_call: TRBJ1-5
cdr3_nt: TGCGCCAGCAGCCCCGGGGGCTGGGAATCACCCCTCCACTTT; cdr3_aa: CASSPGGWESPLHF; clone_size: .; d_call: .; v_call: TRBV5-1; j_call: TRBJ1-6
cdr3_nt: TGCGCCAGCAGCCAGGGGGAACCCCACCGAGGAGAAAAACTGTTTTTT; cdr3_aa: CASSQGEPHRGEKLFF; clone_size: .; d_call: .; v_call: TRBV4-3; j_call: TRBJ1-4
cdr3_nt: TGTGCCAGCAGTACTCAGCCGGGCCCCTACGAGCAGTACTTC; cdr3_aa: CASSTQPGPYEQYF; clone_size: .; d_call: .; v_call: TRBV6-5; j_call: TRBJ2-7
cdr3_nt: TGTGCCAGCAGCAAAAAGGGGGACAGGGGATCGGCTGGAAACACCATATATTTT; cdr3_aa: CASSKKGDRGSAGNTIYF; clone_size: .; d_call: .; v_call: TRBV21-1; j_call: TRBJ1-3
cdr3_nt: TGTGCCAGCAGTGGGGACAGCTCTTCACCCCTCCACTTT; cdr3_aa: CASSGDSSSPLHF; clone_size: .; d_call: TRBD1; v_call: TRBV12-3/TRBV12-4; j_call: TRBJ1-6
cdr3_nt: TGTGCCTGGAGTGGGGCTTTCAGGGGGCAACCGAATCAGCCCCAGCATTTT; cdr3_aa: CAWSGAFRGQPNQPQHF; clone_size: .; d_call: TRBD1; v_call: TRBV30; j_call: TRBJ1-5
cdr3_nt: TGTGCCAGCAGCTCCCAGGGGGCTGAAGCTTTCTTT; cdr3_aa: CASSSQGAEAFF; clone_size: .; d_call: TRBD1; v_call: TRBV5-4; j_call: TRBJ1-1
cdr3_nt: TGTGCCAGCGGGAGGAATCTTGATACGCAGTATTTT; cdr3_aa: CASGRNLDTQYF; clone_size: .; d_call: .; v_call: TRBV2; j_call: TRBJ2-3
cdr3_nt: TGTGCCAGTAGTACCGCCTTGAGCTCCTATAATTCACCCCTCCACTTT; cdr3_aa: CASSTALSSYNSPLHF; clone_size: .; d_call: .; v_call: TRBV19; j_call: TRBJ1-6
cdr3_nt: TGTGCCAGCAGTAAGGCCCAGTGGGAGAGCGATGAGCAGTTCTTC; cdr3_aa: CASSKAQWESDEQFF; clone_size: few; d_call: .; v_call: TRBV6-5; j_call: TRBJ2-1
cdr3_nt: TGTGCCAGCTCGCCGACTAGCGGGCTTTCCTACGAGCAGTACTTC; cdr3_aa: CASSPTSGLSYEQYF; clone_size: .; d_call: TRBD2; v_call: TRBV18; j_call: TRBJ2-7
cdr3_nt: TGTGCCAGCAGCTCCTCTGACGGCCCGATGGGCTACACCTTC; cdr3_aa: CASSSSDGPMGYTF; clone_size: .; d_call: .; v_call: TRBV7-9; j_call: TRBJ1-2
cdr3_nt: TGTGCCAGCAGTTTAACGGCAGGCTCTGGGGCCAACGTCCTGACTTTC; cdr3_aa: CASSLTAGSGANVLTF; clone_size: .; d_call: .; v_call: TRBV27; j_call: TRBJ2-6
cdr3_nt: TGTGCCAGCAGCCCTCGGGGGGACTATGGCTACACCTTC; cdr3_aa: CASSPRGDYGYTF; clone_size: .; d_call: .; v_call: TRBV3-1/TRBV3-2; j_call: TRBJ1-2
cdr3_nt: TGTGCCAGCAGCCCCGACAGGGGCTATGGCTACACCTTC; cdr3_aa: CASSPDRGYGYTF; clone_size: .; d_call: TRBD1; v_call: TRBV11-2; j_call: TRBJ1-2
cdr3_nt: TGTGCCAGCTCACCACTAGCGGGGACCACGGATACGCAGTATTTT; cdr3_aa: CASSPLAGTTDTQYF; clone_size: .; d_call: TRBD2; v_call: TRBV18; j_call: TRBJ2-3
cdr3_nt: TGTGCCAGCAGTGACCCCCGGGGCGGGGTGGAATGCTACAATGAGCAGTTCTTC; cdr3_aa: CASSDPRGGVECYNEQFF; clone_size: .; d_call: .; v_call: TRBV6-4; j_call: TRBJ2-1
cdr3_nt: TGTGCCAGCAGCTTAATGGCTTTCTTT; cdr3_aa: CASSLMAFF; clone_size: .; d_call: .; v_call: TRBV11-2; j_call: TRBJ1-1
cdr3_nt: TGTGCCAGCTCACCCCCGGAGGGAGCTAACACCATATATTTT; cdr3_aa: CASSPPEGANTIYF; clone_size: .; d_call: .; v_call: TRBV18; j_call: TRBJ1-3
cdr3_nt: TGTGCCAGCAGTTTATCGGACAGAGAAAAACTGTTTTTT; cdr3_aa: CASSLSDREKLFF; clone_size: .; d_call: .; v_call: TRBV27; j_call: TRBJ1-4
cdr3_nt: TGCGCCAGCAGCTTGGGAAAACAGGGGGAAGGAAACACCATATATTTT; cdr3_aa: CASSLGKQGEGNTIYF; clone_size: .; d_call: TRBD1; v_call: TRBV5-1; j_call: TRBJ1-3
cdr3_nt: TGTGCCAAAATGGACAGGGGAACCTACGAGCAGTACTTC; cdr3_aa: CAKMDRGTYEQYF; clone_size: .; d_call: TRBD1; v_call: TRBV28; j_call: TRBJ2-7
cdr3_nt: TGTGCCAGCAGCTTATACCTCGGCTACACCTTC; cdr3_aa: CASSLYLGYTF; clone_size: .; d_call: .; v_call: TRBV7-9; j_call: TRBJ1-2
cdr3_nt: TGTGCCACCAGCAGAGCACAGGCTAGCAATCAGCCCCAGCATTTT; cdr3_aa: CATSRAQASNQPQHF; clone_size: .; d_call: .; v_call: TRBV15; j_call: TRBJ1-5
cdr3_nt: TGTGCCAGCAGCGCGCAGGGGGCTGGTTCTTTCTTT; cdr3_aa: CASSAQGAGSFF; clone_size: .; d_call: TRBD1; v_call: TRBV9; j_call: TRBJ1-1
cdr3_nt: TGTGCTAGTGGTTTGTTGATTGTCGGAACTAATGAAAAACTGTTTTTT; cdr3_aa: CASGLLIVGTNEKLFF; clone_size: .; d_call: .; v_call: TRBV12-5; j_call: TRBJ1-4
cdr3_nt: TGTGCCAGCTCGAACCAGGGACTAGCGTTATATGAGCAGTTCTTC; cdr3_aa: CASSNQGLALYEQFF; clone_size: .; d_call: TRBD2; v_call: TRBV27; j_call: TRBJ2-1
cdr3_nt: TGTGCCAGCAGCTTAGCGGGAGGGCCGATGGATGAGCAGTTCTTC; cdr3_aa: CASSLAGGPMDEQFF; clone_size: .; d_call: TRBD2; v_call: TRBV7-2; j_call: TRBJ2-1
cdr3_nt: TGTGCCAGCAGTTACGTGATTCCCGGGGACGAGCAGTACTTC; cdr3_aa: CASSYVIPGDEQYF; clone_size: .; d_call: .; v_call: TRBV6-2/TRBV6-3; j_call: TRBJ2-7
cdr3_nt: TGTGCCAGCAGCCAAGGGGAGAGGCTTGGCTACACCTTC; cdr3_aa: CASSQGERLGYTF; clone_size: .; d_call: .; v_call: TRBV3-1/TRBV3-2; j_call: TRBJ1-2
cdr3_nt: TGTGCCATCAGTGAGGACCTATATGGCTACACCTTC; cdr3_aa: CAISEDLYGYTF; clone_size: once; d_call: .; v_call: TRBV10-3; j_call: TRBJ1-2
cdr3_nt: TGTGCCAGCAGCCCGGGACTAGCTGGCGAGCAGTACTTC; cdr3_aa: CASSPGLAGEQYF; clone_size: .; d_call: TRBD2; v_call: TRBV3-1/TRBV3-2; j_call: TRBJ2-7
cdr3_nt: TGCGCCAGCAGCCAAGATAGCGGCCAAGAGACCCAGTACTTC; cdr3_aa: CASSQDSGQETQYF; clone_size: .; d_call: .; v_call: TRBV4-3; j_call: TRBJ2-5
cdr3_nt: TGCGCCAGCAGCCTCCTCAGAAGGACTGAAGCTTTCTTT; cdr3_aa: CASSLLRRTEAFF; clone_size: .; d_call: .; v_call: TRBV4-3; j_call: TRBJ1-1
cdr3_nt: TGTGCCAGCAGTGCCCGCGGGGGGGCCTATACAGATACGCAGTATTTT; cdr3_aa: CASSARGGAYTDTQYF; clone_size: .; d_call: TRBD2; v_call: TRBV28; j_call: TRBJ2-3
cdr3_nt: TGTGCCAGCAGCCCCCGGGGGAACACTGAAGCTTTCTTT; cdr3_aa: CASSPRGNTEAFF; clone_size: .; d_call: .; v_call: TRBV6-5; j_call: TRBJ1-1
cdr3_nt: TGTGCCAGCAGTTTCCAACCACCCGGGACAGGGTTCGGCTACACCTTC; cdr3_aa: CASSFQPPGTGFGYTF; clone_size: medium-sized; d_call: TRBD1; v_call: TRBV27; j_call: TRBJ1-2